This TCR beta chain was observed in a study of blood T cell repertoires in COVID-19. At the level of the study: The cDNA or gDNA used as material had been derived from T cells, B-cell-depleted T cells, or PBMCs.

The repertoire was sequenced with immunoSEQ multiplex PCR; TCRdb's copy has only in-frame clones and lacks some. The data contain around 200,000 clones, 70% to 90% of them singletons. V was trimmed by 4 bases and J by 4 bases, leaving 10 bases between them. The V gene's germline CDR1 is LGHDT and CDR2 YNNKEL (reference sequence). This CDR3 spans 13 amino acids. This rearrangement joins TRBV3-1 (or the pseudogene TRBV3-2) to TRBJ1-1; D might be TRBD1 (5 bases). The sequence derives from a man in his forties with active or convalescent COVID-19. The sequencing sample was made of peripheral blood. The CDR3 DNA reads as TGTGCCAGCAGCCTAGGGGCTGCCACTGAAGCTTTCTTT. The encoded protein is CASSLGAATEAFF.